A selection of T cell receptor beta chains follows, all from one sample in a study of human T cells and chemical hapten exposure. Each CDR3 protein gets one entry after TCRdb re-called the RACE reads with MiXCR. Of about 340,000 distinct CDR3 sequences in the sample, approximately 6.9% were seen once. The sample here was whole blood, taken in connection with sensitization to the hapten diphenylcyclopropenone (DPC). Receptor source: a woman aged 18-35 years with alopecia areata. Some clones in this sample may be carry-over from other donors' samples. Both conserved end residues are part of each CDR3. The D gene is left open where the match is weak. Rows may omit the clone size; those that give it use once, few, many or a size class.

clone_size	v_call	d_call	j_call	cdr3_nt	cdr3_aa
few	TRBV5-1	TRBD1	TRBJ2-1	TGCGCCAGCAGCTTGAAGGGGGCGACGAACAATGAGCAGTTCTTC	CASSLKGATNNEQFF
NA	TRBV7-9	TRBD1	TRBJ1-6	TGTGCCAGCAGCTTCCGACAGGGCCCTAATTCACCCCTCCACTTT	CASSFRQGPNSPLHF
few	TRBV5-1	TRBD2	TRBJ2-5	TGCGCCAGCAGCTCCTCTACAGGGGGAGCTAGCGGGGGGGCCGGGGAGACCCAGTACTTC	CASSSSTGGASGGAGETQYF
NA	TRBV27	NA	TRBJ1-5	TGTGCCAGCAGTTCAGGATTAAATCAGCCCCAGCATTTT	CASSSGLNQPQHF
few	TRBV18	NA	TRBJ1-2	TGTGCCAGCTCACCACGGGAGCACTATGGCTACACCTTC	CASSPREHYGYTF
many	TRBV10-3	NA	TRBJ2-3	TGTGCCACAAACAGGGACCTTAGTTCTAGCACAGATACGCAGTATTTT	CATNRDLSSSTDTQYF
many	TRBV7-8	TRBD2	TRBJ2-2	TGTGCCAGCAGCTTAGGAGCGGGGGGGCCGGGCACCGGGGAGCTGTTTTTT	CASSLGAGGPGTGELFF
few	TRBV12-3/TRBV12-4	NA	TRBJ1-6	TGTGCCAGCAGTTTAGATATCCCTCGGCCCCTCCACTTT	CASSLDIPRPLHF
NA	TRBV7-2	NA	TRBJ1-6	TGTGCCAGCAGCTTAGCGCCGAGCCTCAGGACTTCACCCCTCCACTTT	CASSLAPSLRTSPLHF
NA	TRBV7-2	NA	TRBJ2-3	TGTGCCAGCAGCTTAGCGCGGGCGGGACGAACGCAGTATTTT	CASSLARAGRTQYF
many	TRBV29-1	NA	TRBJ2-3	TGCAGCGTCAGATCTAGCACAGATACGCAGTATTTT	CSVRSSTDTQYF
few	TRBV12-3/TRBV12-4	NA	TRBJ1-2	TGTGCCAGCAGTTTTGGCGGGCATGGCTACACCTTC	CASSFGGHGYTF
few	TRBV19	TRBD1	TRBJ2-7	TGTGCCAGTAGCGATACAGGGGCGGCGGAGCAGTACTTC	CASSDTGAAEQYF
NA	TRBV3-1	NA	TRBJ2-1	TGTGCCAGCAGCCGAAGGGGGGGCCCTCTTAACAATGAGCAGTTCTTC	CASSRRGGPLNNEQFF
few	TRBV9	NA	TRBJ1-1	TGTGCCAGCAGCGTAGAGGGGGGATCGAACACTGAAGCTTTCTTT	CASSVEGGSNTEAFF
many	TRBV19	TRBD2	TRBJ2-2	TGTGCCAGTAGTCCTAGCGGGGGGAACACCGGGGAGCTGTTTTTT	CASSPSGGNTGELFF
NA	TRBV29-1	NA	TRBJ1-3	TGCAGCGCTGCCCGGGACATCGGAAACACCATATATTTT	CSAARDIGNTIYF
many	TRBV12-3/TRBV12-4	NA	TRBJ2-1	TGTGCCAGCAGTCCAGGGGTTGGGGAGCAGTTCTTC	CASSPGVGEQFF
NA	TRBV11-2	TRBD1	TRBJ1-1	TGTGCCGGCAGATCTAGACAGGGGGCAAACACTGAAGCTTTCTTT	CAGRSRQGANTEAFF
few	TRBV3-1	TRBD1	TRBJ1-1	TGTGCCAGCAGCCTCCCGACAGGGGATGAAGCTTTCTTT	CASSLPTGDEAFF
many	TRBV25-1	TRBD2	TRBJ2-1	TGTGCCAGCACCCTAGGGGCGGGGGAAGGGCAGTTCTTC	CASTLGAGEGQFF
NA	TRBV7-3	TRBD1	TRBJ1-1	TGTGCCAGCAGCCCAGCAGGGGGTACTGAAGCTTTCTTT	CASSPAGGTEAFF
many	TRBV3-1	NA	TRBJ2-2	TGTGCCAGCAAAAATACAACGAACACCGGGGAGCTGTTTTTT	CASKNTTNTGELFF
many	TRBV4-2	NA	TRBJ2-7	TGTGCCAGCAGCCAAGGTCCCGGGACAGGGACTAGTACCTACGAGCAGTACTTC	CASSQGPGTGTSTYEQYF
many	TRBV6-5	NA	TRBJ1-2	TGTGCCAGCGCCTTAGGCCCTGACAGAGCTAACTATGGCTACACCTTC	CASALGPDRANYGYTF
many	TRBV12-3/TRBV12-4	NA	TRBJ1-4	TGTGCCAGCAGTTGGATGGAAGAAAAACTGTTTTTT	CASSWMEEKLFF
few	TRBV4-2	TRBD2	TRBJ2-7	TGTGCCAGCAGCCAAGAAGAGTCCGGGACTAGCTTGTACTTC	CASSQEESGTSLYF
many	TRBV27	TRBD1	TRBJ2-5	TGTGCCAGCAGTAGGGCAGGGGGTCGGACCCAGTACTTC	CASSRAGGRTQYF
few	TRBV20-1	NA	TRBJ1-6	TGCAGTGCTAGAGATAGTGGTTCACCCCTCCACTTT	CSARDSGSPLHF
NA	TRBV14	NA	TRBJ2-1	TGTGCCAGCAGCCTGGGGCTGCCAACAGGGGAGCAGTTCTTC	CASSLGLPTGEQFF
few	TRBV7-2	NA	TRBJ1-4	TGTGCCAGCAGCCGCTCCTCATCTGGGGGCGGAATAATGCAGGGAAATGAAAAACTGTTTTTT	CASSRSSSGGGIMQGNEKLFF
many	TRBV18	NA	TRBJ2-2	TGTGCCAGCTCACCTTTACGAGGGACCGGGGAGCTGTTTTTT	CASSPLRGTGELFF
NA	TRBV6-2/TRBV6-3	NA	TRBJ1-1	TGTGCCAGCAGTGCTCCAGCCCGAAACACTGAAGCTTTCTTT	CASSAPARNTEAFF
few	TRBV20-1	TRBD2	TRBJ2-3	TGCAGTGCTAGAGATCCCCGACTAGCGGGGGCGGATACGCAGTATTTT	CSARDPRLAGADTQYF
NA	TRBV7-9	TRBD2	TRBJ2-3	TGTGCCAGCAGCTTAGCTCGTTGGCTAGCGGGGGACACCGAGATCACAGATACGCAGTATTTT	CASSLARWLAGDTEITDTQYF
NA	TRBV7-9	TRBD1	TRBJ2-1	TGTGCCAGCAGGGGACAGGGGGCGGATGAGCAGTTCTTC	CASRGQGADEQFF
NA	TRBV19	TRBD2	TRBJ2-3	TGTGCCAGTAGTATAAAGGGGACTAGCGGGTCAGATACGCAGTATTTT	CASSIKGTSGSDTQYF
NA	TRBV20-1	NA	TRBJ1-5	TGCAGTGTAATGGGCGACGCCAATCAGCCCCAGCATTTT	CSVMGDANQPQHF
NA	TRBV5-5	NA	TRBJ2-1	TGTGCCAGCAGCTTAAGGGTAGCCTACAATGAGCAGTTCTTC	CASSLRVAYNEQFF
few	TRBV6-6	NA	TRBJ2-2	TGTGCCAGCAGTTCCGGTGACACCGGGGAGCTGTTTTTT	CASSSGDTGELFF
few	TRBV5-1	NA	TRBJ1-1	TGCGCCAGCAGCTTAGGGCAGGGAGGGTCCGGTGAAGCTTTCTTT	CASSLGQGGSGEAFF